These 8 T cell receptor beta chains were all obtained from the same sample, sequenced in a study of CD8 T cells in Susac syndrome. The authors reverse transcribed roughly 0.5 to 1 ug RNA with random hexamers. Via MiXCR, TCRdb re-called the immunoSEQ multiplex PCR reads, giving one row per CDR3 protein. The table has 170,000 or so distinct CDR3 sequences, around 93% seen once. Specimen: CD4+ T cells from PBMCs. The receptor source for this set is a human donor with multiple sclerosis.

The V gene is TRBV20-1, the J gene TRBJ2-4; D may correspond to TRBD1 or TRBD2 (5 bases each). V shed 3 bases and J shed 0 bases, with 15 bases lying between them. This CDR3 comprises 16 residues. The germline CDR1 and CDR2 sequences are DFQATT and SNEGSKA (reference sequence). The chain's CDR3 is CSARPGAEIAKNIQYF. The CDR3 DNA sequence: TGCAGTGCTAGGCCCGGGGCGGAAATAGCCAAAAACATTCAGTACTTC.

This clonotype was observed once. A junction boundary mismatches the germline segment, possibly from a read error. The V call is TRBV5-1, the J call TRBJ2-1; D is possibly TRBD1 (6 bases). Looked up from germline, CDR1 is SGHRS and CDR2 is YFSETQ. This CDR3 has 14 amino acids. For the CDR3, the DNA is TGCGCCAGCAGTTTGGGGGCACGAGGGAATGAGCAGTTCTTC. It translates to CASSLGARGNEQFF. Variable domain in full (rest from reference TRBV5-1 and TRBJ2-1): KAGVTQTPRYLIKTRGQQVTLSCSPISGHRSVSWYQQTPGQGLQFLFEYFSETQRNKGNFPGRFSGRQFSNSRSEMNVSTLELGDSALYLCASSLGARGNEQFFGPGTRLTVL.

The chain has TRBV7-2 and TRBJ2-1; possibly TRBD2 for D (6 bases). Trimming cost V 8 bases and J 7 bases, with 15 bases left between them. CDR3 length: 13 amino acids. CDR1 and CDR2 from the germline V gene are SGHTA and FQGNSA. CDR3 region: CASARARGNEQFF. The CDR3 DNA reads TGTGCCAGCGCGAGGGCCCGGGGGAATGAGCAGTTCTTC.

J is TRBJ2-1 and V is TRBV5-1; perhaps TRBD2 as D (6 bases). This CDR3 has 20 amino acids. V was clipped by 0 bases and J by 3 bases, with 25 bases between them. Germline V lookup: CDR1 SGHRS, CDR2 YFSETQ. This CDR3 reads CASSLGLAGPSRAIYNEQFF. The CDR3 nucleotides read TGCGCCAGCAGCTTGGGATTGGCGGGGCCCAGTCGGGCGATCTACAATGAGCAGTTCTTC.

This clonotype was seen only once. The chain employs TRBV10-3 and TRBJ2-5; the match to TRBD2 covers 8 bases. Germline V CDR1 and CDR2: ENHRY, SYGVKD. CDR3 size: 15 residues. With V trimmed by 10 bases and J by 4 bases, 14 bases remained unmatched. The CDR3 region has the DNA TGTGCCACCAAACGGTCCAGCGGGAGCACAGAGACCCAGTACTTC. Translation: CATKRSSGSTETQYF.

The chain employs TRBV11-1 and TRBJ2-1; the match to TRBD2 covers 7 bases. This CDR3 is built from 17 residues. Losses at the gene ends were 0 bases for V and 4 bases for J; bases not matched to a gene: 9. Germline V lookup: CDR1 SGHAT, CDR2 FQDESV (reference sequence). The CDR3 sequence: CASSLASSGAGYNEQFF. The CDR3 DNA is TGTGCCAGCAGCTTAGCATCGAGCGGGGCGGGGTACAATGAGCAGTTCTTC. Full variable domain (outside the CDR3, taken from reference TRBV11-1 and TRBJ2-1): EAEVAQSPRYKITEKSQAVAFWCDPISGHATLYWYRQILGQGPELLVQFQDESVVDDSQLPKDRFSAERLKGVDSTLKIQPAELGDSAMYLCASSLASSGAGYNEQFFGPGTRLTVL.

V is TRBV30 and J is TRBJ1-1; tentatively, D is TRBD1 (6 bases). CDR1 and CDR2 from the germline V gene are GTSNPN and SVGIG (reference sequence). CDR3 length: 14 residues. The germline V and J ends were trimmed by 4 bases and 4 bases, with 16 bases remaining between them. The CDR3 is CAWTTGPGGTEAFF. CDR3 in DNA: TGTGCCTGGACTACAGGGCCCGGGGGCACTGAAGCTTTCTTT.

The CDR3 protein is CASSLSGAGLAYNEQFF. CDR3 DNA: TGTGCCAGCAGTTTATCGGGTGCGGGACTAGCGTACAATGAGCAGTTCTTC. The rearrangement links TRBV27 to TRBJ2-1; 10 bases match TRBD2. Germline V gene lookup returns CDR1 MNHEY and CDR2 SMNVEV (reference sequence). Unmatched junction bases numbered 6, after V lost 0 bases and J lost 4 bases. This CDR3 comprises 17 residues.